These 8 T cell receptor beta chains came from one sample sequenced in a study of technical replicates of blood from several donors. Repertoires were generated with immunoSEQ multiplex PCR, while TCRdb's copy carries only in-frame clones and drops some. The sample comprises approximately 59,000 clones, 86% of which are singletons, and approximately 5.4% rests with the top ten. Sample: PBMCs. The receptors derive from a human donor in good health. Some clones in this sample may be carry-over from other donors' samples.

The chain couples TRBV7-2 to TRBJ2-7; 7 bases fit TRBD1. V shed 1 base, J shed 6 bases, and the junction held 3 bases outside the gene matches. CDR3 length: 13 amino acids. Germline CDR1 reads SGHTA; CDR2 reads FQGNSA. The CDR3 DNA sequence: TGTGCCAGCAGCTTAGGGGGACAGTCCGAGCAGTACTTC. Translating gives CASSLGGQSEQYF.

The V and J genes are TRBV9 and TRBJ1-2; 7 nucleotides align to TRBD1. V was clipped by 4 bases and J by 11 bases; unmatched bases: 17. Germline V CDR1 and CDR2: SGDLS, YYNGEE. CDR3 length: 15 residues. The CDR3 sequence is CASSRRGTEALGYTF. In DNA, the CDR3 is TGTGCCAGCAGCAGGAGGGGGACAGAAGCTTTGGGGTACACCTTC. Using reference TRBV9 and TRBJ1-2 for the parts outside the CDR3, the full variable domain is DSGVTQTPKHLITATGQRVTLRCSPRSGDLSVYWYQQSLDQGLQFLIQYYNGEERAKGNILERFSAQQFPDLHSELNLSSLELGDSALYFCASSRRGTEALGYTFGSGTRLTVV.

The chain joins TRBV6-5 to TRBJ2-7; the match to TRBD2 covers 8 bases. Germline-derived CDR1 and CDR2 are MNHEY and SVGAGI. The CDR3 is made up of 15 amino acids. V shed 5 bases and J 4 bases; nucleotides not matched to a gene: 10. CDR3 in amino acids: CASSGRGGPSYEQYF. The CDR3 DNA sequence: TGTGCCAGCAGTGGCCGGGGGGGCCCGTCTTACGAGCAGTACTTC.

The chain employs TRBV18 and TRBJ1-4; D is undetermined. Trimming shortened V by 5 bases and J by 0 bases, and 10 bases separated the two germline ends. Germline assignment: CDR1 KGHSH and CDR2 LQKENI. This CDR3 comprises 15 residues. Here the CDR3 reads CASSGAGATNEKLFF. CDR3 in DNA: TGTGCCAGCTCAGGCGCGGGCGCAACTAATGAAAAACTGTTTTTT.

The chain is built from TRBV21-1 and TRBJ1-2. TRBV21-1 is assigned pseudogene status. The CDR3 spans 14 residues. Written as DNA, the CDR3 is TGTGCCAGCAGCCCGAGGGCAGACCCCCGTGGCTACACCTTC. This translates into CASSPRADPRGYTF.

This rearrangement joins TRBV5-1 to TRBJ2-3; the match to TRBD2 covers 15 bases. This CDR3 comprises 16 residues. V gave up 4 bases and J gave up 4 bases; unmatched junction bases: 4. The V gene's germline CDR1 is SGHRS and CDR2 YFSETQ. The CDR3 here is CASSQGLAGGPDTQYF. The CDR3 region has the DNA TGCGCCAGCAGCCAGGGACTAGCGGGGGGCCCAGATACGCAGTATTTT.

The V call is TRBV2, the J call TRBJ2-2; 7 bases align to TRBD1. V trimming: 6 bases; J trimming: 2 bases; junction bases outside the gene matches: 6. CDR1 is SNHLY, CDR2 FYNNEI, per germline. The CDR3 is made up of 15 amino acids. This CDR3 reads CASSRQGVNTGELFF. Written as DNA, the CDR3 is TGTGCCAGCAGCCGACAGGGAGTAAACACCGGGGAGCTGTTTTTT.

The chain links TRBV7-9 to TRBJ1-5, with D uncertain. There are 13 residues in the CDR3. Germline V gene lookup returns CDR1 SEHNR and CDR2 FQNEAQ (reference sequence). Trimming pared 5 bases from V and 7 bases from J, leaving 12 bases between. CDR3 region: CASSPEGRQPQHF. The CDR3 bases are TGTGCCAGCAGCCCAGAGGGAAGGCAGCCCCAGCATTTT.